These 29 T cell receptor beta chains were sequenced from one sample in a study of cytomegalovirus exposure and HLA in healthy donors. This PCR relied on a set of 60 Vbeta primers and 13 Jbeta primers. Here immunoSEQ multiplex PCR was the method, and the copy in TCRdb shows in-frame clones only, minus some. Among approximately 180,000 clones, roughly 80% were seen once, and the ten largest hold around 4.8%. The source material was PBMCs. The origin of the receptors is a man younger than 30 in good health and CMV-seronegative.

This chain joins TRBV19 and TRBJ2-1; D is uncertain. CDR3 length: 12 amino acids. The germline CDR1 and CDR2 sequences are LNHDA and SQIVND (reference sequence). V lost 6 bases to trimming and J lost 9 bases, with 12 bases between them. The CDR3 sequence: CASRNPLGEQFF. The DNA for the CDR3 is TGTGCCAGTAGAAACCCTCTCGGTGAGCAGTTCTTC.

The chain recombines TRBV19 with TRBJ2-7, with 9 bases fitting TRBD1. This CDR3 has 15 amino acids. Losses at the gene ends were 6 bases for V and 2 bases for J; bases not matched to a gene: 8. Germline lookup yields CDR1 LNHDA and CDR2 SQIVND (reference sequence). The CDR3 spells CASRAPGQGAYEQYF. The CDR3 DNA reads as TGTGCCAGTAGAGCTCCGGGACAGGGAGCCTACGAGCAGTACTTC.

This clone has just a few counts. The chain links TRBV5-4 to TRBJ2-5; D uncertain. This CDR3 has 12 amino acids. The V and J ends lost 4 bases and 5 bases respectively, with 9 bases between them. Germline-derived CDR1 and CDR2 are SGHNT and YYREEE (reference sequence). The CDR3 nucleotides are TGTGCCAGCAGCCCCCAACTGGAGACCCAGTACTTC. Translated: CASSPQLETQYF.

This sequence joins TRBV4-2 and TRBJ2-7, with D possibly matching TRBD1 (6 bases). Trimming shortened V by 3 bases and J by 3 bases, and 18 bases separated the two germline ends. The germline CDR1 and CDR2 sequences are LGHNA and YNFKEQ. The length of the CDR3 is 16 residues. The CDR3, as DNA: TGTGCCAGCAGCCAGGCTGGGGGCGTGAAGGACTACGAGCAGTACTTC. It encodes CASSQAGGVKDYEQYF.

CDR3 sequence: CASSQVDGGTVYEQYF. CDR3 coding DNA: TGCGCCAGCAGCCAAGTAGACGGCGGGACCGTCTACGAGCAGTACTTC. The J gene is TRBJ2-5, the V gene TRBV4-1; maybe TRBD2 (6 bases). With the DNA end fitting TRBJ2-7 better, the J assignment may be wrong. Germline loops: CDR1 MGHRA, CDR2 YSYEKL. This CDR3 is 16 amino acids long.

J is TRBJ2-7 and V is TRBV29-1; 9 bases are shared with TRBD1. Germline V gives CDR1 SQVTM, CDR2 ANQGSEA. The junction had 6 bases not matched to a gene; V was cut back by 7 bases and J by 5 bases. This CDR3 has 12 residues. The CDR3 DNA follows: TGCAGCGGCGGACAGGGGTGGAACGAGCAGTACTTC. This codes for CSGGQGWNEQYF.

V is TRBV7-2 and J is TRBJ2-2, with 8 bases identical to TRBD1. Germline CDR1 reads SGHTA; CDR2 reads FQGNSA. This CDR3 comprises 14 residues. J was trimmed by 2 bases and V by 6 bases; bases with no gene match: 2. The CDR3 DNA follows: TGTGCCAGCAGGCCAGGGGGCAACACCGGGGAGCTGTTTTTT. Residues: CASRPGGNTGELFF.

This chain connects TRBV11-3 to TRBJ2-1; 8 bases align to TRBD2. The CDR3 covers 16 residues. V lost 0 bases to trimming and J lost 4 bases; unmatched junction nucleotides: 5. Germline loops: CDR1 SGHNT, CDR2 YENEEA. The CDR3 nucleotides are TGTGCCAGCAGCTTAGATGTTCTAGCGGGTTACAATGAGCAGTTCTTC. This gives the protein CASSLDVLAGYNEQFF.

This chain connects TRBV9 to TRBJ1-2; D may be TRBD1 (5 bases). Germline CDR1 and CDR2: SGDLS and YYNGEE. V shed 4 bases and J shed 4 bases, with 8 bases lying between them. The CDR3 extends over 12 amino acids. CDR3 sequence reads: CASSRDSYGYTF. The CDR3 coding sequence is TGTGCCAGCAGCCGTGACAGCTATGGCTACACCTTC. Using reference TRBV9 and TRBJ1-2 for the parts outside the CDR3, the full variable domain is DSGVTQTPKHLITATGQRVTLRCSPRSGDLSVYWYQQSLDQGLQFLIQYYNGEERAKGNILERFSAQQFPDLHSELNLSSLELGDSALYFCASSRDSYGYTFGSGTRLTVV.

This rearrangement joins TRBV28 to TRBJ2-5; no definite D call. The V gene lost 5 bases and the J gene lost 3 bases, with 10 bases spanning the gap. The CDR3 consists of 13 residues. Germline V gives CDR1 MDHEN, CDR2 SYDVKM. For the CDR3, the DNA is TGTGCCAGCAGTCCACATACCAAAGAGACCCAGTACTTC. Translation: CASSPHTKETQYF. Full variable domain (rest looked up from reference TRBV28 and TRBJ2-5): DVKVTQSSRYLVKRTGEKVFLECVQDMDHENMFWYRQDPGLGLRLIYFSYDVKMKEKGDIPEGYSVSREKKERFSLILESASTNQTSMYLCASSPHTKETQYFGPGTRLLVL.

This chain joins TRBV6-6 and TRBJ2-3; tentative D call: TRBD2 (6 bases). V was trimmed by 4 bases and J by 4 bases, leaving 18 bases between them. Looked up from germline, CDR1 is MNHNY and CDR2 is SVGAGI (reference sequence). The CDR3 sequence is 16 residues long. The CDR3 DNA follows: TGTGCCAGCAGTTCCTCTGGGACTCTACCCCCAGATACGCAGTATTTT. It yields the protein CASSSSGTLPPDTQYF.

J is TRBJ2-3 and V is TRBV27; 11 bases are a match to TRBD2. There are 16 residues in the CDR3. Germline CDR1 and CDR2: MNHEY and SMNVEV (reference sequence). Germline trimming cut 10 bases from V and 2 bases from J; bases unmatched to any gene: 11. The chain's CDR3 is CATGTSGLAVTDTQYF. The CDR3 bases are TGTGCCACCGGGACTAGCGGTCTCGCGGTCACAGATACGCAGTATTTT.

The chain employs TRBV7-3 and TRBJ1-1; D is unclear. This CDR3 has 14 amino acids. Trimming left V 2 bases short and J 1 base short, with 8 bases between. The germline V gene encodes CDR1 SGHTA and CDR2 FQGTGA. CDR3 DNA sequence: TGTGCCAGCAGCTTAGGGCCTGCGAACACTGAAGCTTTCTTT. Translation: CASSLGPANTEAFF.

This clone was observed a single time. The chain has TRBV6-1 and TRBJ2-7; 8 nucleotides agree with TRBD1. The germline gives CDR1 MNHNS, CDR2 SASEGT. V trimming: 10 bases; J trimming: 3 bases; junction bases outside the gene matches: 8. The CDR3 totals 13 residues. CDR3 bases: TGTGCCACCAAGGACAGGGTAGTCTACGAGCAGTACTTC. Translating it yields CATKDRVVYEQYF.

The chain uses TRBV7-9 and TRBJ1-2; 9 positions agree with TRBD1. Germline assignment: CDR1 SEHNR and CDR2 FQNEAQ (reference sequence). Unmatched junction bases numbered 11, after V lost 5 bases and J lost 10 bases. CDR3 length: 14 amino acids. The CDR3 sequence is CASSAPGQGTTYTF. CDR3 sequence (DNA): TGTGCCAGCAGCGCCCCGGGACAGGGAACTACCTACACCTTC.

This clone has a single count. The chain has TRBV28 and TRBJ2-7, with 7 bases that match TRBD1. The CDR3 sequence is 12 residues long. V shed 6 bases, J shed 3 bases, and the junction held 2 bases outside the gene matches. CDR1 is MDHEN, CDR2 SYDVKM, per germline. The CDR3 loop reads CASSWDSYEQYF. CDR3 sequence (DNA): TGTGCCAGCAGCTGGGACAGCTACGAGCAGTACTTC.

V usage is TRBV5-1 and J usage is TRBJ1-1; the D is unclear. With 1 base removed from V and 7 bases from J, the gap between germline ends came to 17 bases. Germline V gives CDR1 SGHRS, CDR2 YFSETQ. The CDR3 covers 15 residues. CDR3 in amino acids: CASSLTPRVESEAFF. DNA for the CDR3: TGCGCCAGCAGCTTGACCCCCAGAGTGGAGAGTGAAGCTTTCTTT.

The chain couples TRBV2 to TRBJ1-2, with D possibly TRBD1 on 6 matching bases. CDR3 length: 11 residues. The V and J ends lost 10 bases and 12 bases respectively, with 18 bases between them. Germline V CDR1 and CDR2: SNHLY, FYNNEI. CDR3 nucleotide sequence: TGTGCCATCGGCTTACAGGGAAAGGACACCTTC. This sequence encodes CAIGLQGKDTF.

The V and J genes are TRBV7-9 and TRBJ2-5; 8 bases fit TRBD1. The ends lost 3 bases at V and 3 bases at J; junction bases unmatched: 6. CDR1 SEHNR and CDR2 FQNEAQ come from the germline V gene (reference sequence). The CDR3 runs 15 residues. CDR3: CASSLPDRAEETQYF. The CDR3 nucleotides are TGTGCCAGCAGCTTGCCGGACAGGGCGGAAGAGACCCAGTACTTC.

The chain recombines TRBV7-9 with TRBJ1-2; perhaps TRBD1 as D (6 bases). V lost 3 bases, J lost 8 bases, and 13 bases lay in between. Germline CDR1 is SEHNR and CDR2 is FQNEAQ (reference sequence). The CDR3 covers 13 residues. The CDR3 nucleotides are TGTGCCAGCAGCTTGGTAGCAGGGGAGGGCTACACCTTC. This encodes CASSLVAGEGYTF.

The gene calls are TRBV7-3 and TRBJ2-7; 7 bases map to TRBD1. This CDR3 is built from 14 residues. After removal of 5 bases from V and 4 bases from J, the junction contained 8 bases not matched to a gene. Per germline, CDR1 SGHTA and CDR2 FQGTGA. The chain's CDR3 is CASSPDRNQYEQYF. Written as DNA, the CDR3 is TGTGCCAGCAGCCCGGACAGGAACCAATACGAGCAGTACTTC.

CDR3 nucleotides: TGTGCCAGCAGTCCAAGACAGCTACAAGAGACCCAGTACTTC. Protein product: CASSPRQLQETQYF. The V and J genes are TRBV28 and TRBJ2-5, with D possibly matching TRBD1 (5 bases). The CDR3 consists of 14 residues. CDR1 and CDR2 from the germline V gene are MDHEN and SYDVKM. Trimming removed 5 bases from V and 2 bases from J, with 12 bases in between. Full variable domain (remainder filled in from reference TRBV28 and TRBJ2-5): DVKVTQSSRYLVKRTGEKVFLECVQDMDHENMFWYRQDPGLGLRLIYFSYDVKMKEKGDIPEGYSVSREKKERFSLILESASTNQTSMYLCASSPRQLQETQYFGPGTRLLVL.

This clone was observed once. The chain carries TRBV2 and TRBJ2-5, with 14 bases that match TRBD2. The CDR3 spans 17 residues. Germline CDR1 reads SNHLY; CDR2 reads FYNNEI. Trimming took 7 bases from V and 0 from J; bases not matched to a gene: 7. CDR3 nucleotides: TGTGCCAGCATAGGGACTAGCGGGGGAGCCTACCAAGAGACCCAGTACTTC. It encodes CASIGTSGGAYQETQYF.

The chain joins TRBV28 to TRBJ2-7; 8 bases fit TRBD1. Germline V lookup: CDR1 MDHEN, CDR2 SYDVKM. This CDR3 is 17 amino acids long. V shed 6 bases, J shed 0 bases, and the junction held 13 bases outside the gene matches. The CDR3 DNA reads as TGTGCCAGCAGACCTGCCGGGACAGGCCTTATCTCCTACGAGCAGTACTTC. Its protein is CASRPAGTGLISYEQYF.

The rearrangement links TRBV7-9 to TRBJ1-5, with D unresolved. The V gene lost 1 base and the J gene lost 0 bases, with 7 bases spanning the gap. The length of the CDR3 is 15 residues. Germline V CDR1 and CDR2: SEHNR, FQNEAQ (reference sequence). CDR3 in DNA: TGTGCCAGCAGCTTAGGAGGGCCTAGCAATCAGCCCCAGCATTTT. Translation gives CASSLGGPSNQPQHF. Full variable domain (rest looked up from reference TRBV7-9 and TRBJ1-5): DTGVSQNPRHKITKRGQNVTFRCDPISEHNRLYWYRQTLGQGPEFLTYFQNEAQLEKSRLLSDRFSAERPKGSFSTLEIQRTEQGDSAMYLCASSLGGPSNQPQHFGDGTRLSIL.

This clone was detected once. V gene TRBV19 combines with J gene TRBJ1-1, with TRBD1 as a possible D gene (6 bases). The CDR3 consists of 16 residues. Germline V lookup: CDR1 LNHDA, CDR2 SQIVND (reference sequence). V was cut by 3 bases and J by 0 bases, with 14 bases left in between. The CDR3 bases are TGTGCCAGTAGTATGGGAGGGACAAATTTGAACACTGAAGCTTTCTTT. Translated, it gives CASSMGGTNLNTEAFF.

The CDR3 spells CASSRGTSGYSYEQYF. The DNA for the CDR3 is TGTGCCAGCAGCAGAGGGACTAGCGGGTACTCCTACGAGCAGTACTTC. V is TRBV9 and J is TRBJ2-7; 12 nucleotides agree with TRBD2. This CDR3 region has 16 residues. Trimming took 4 bases from V and 0 from J; bases not matched to a gene: 5. The germline gives CDR1 SGDLS, CDR2 YYNGEE.

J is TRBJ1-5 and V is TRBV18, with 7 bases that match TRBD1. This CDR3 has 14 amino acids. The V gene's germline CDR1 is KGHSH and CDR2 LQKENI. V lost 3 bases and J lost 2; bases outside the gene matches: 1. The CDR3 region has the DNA TGTGCCAGCTCACCTACAGGGGGCAATCAGCCCCAGCATTTT. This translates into CASSPTGGNQPQHF.

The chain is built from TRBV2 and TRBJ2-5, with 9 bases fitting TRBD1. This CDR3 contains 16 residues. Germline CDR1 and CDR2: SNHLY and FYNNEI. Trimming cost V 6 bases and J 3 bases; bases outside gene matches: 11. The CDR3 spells CASRDPSRDREETQYF. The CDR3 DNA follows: TGTGCCAGCAGGGATCCGAGTAGGGACAGGGAAGAGACCCAGTACTTC. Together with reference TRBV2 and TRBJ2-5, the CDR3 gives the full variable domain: EPEVTQTPSHQVTQMGQEVILRCVPISNHLYFYWYRQILGQKVEFLVSFYNNEISEKSEIFDDQFSVERPDGSNFTLKIRSTKLEDSAMYFCASRDPSRDREETQYFGPGTRLLVL.